These 32 T cell receptor beta chains were all obtained from the same sample, sequenced in a study of blood T cell repertoires in COVID-19. TCRdb's copy holds only in-frame clones and misses some; the assay was immunoSEQ multiplex PCR. The profile shows roughly 290,000 clones, 80% to 85% of them singletons. Sequenced sample: peripheral blood. The receptors originated from an older person with COVID-19, enrolled during active disease.

The chain links TRBV7-2 to TRBJ2-5, with TRBD2 matching 7 bases. The germline CDR1 and CDR2 sequences are SGHTA and FQGNSA. The CDR3 totals 15 residues. After removal of 2 bases from V and 4 bases from J, the junction contained 7 bases not matched to a gene. The DNA of the CDR3 is TGTGCCAGCAGCTTATGGGGGGGTAGAGTAGAGACCCAGTACTTC. Its protein product is CASSLWGGRVETQYF.

CDR3 region: CASSKTGWQETQYF. Written as DNA, the CDR3 is TGTGCCAGCAGTAAGACAGGGTGGCAAGAGACCCAGTACTTC. The rearrangement uses TRBV6-5 and TRBJ2-5, with 7 nucleotides matching TRBD1. Germline lookup yields CDR1 MNHEY and CDR2 SVGAGI. The CDR3 covers 14 residues. Trimming at V came to 5 bases and at J to 2 bases, leaving 5 bases not matched to a gene.

The chain carries TRBV7-8 and TRBJ2-7, with TRBD1 identical over 7 bases. The V gene's germline CDR1 is SGHVS and CDR2 FQNEAQ. V shed 3 bases and J 6 bases; nucleotides not matched to a gene: 8. This CDR3 is built from 14 residues. The DNA for the CDR3 is TGTGCCAGCAGCTTCCGGGACAGCGCGTCCGAGCAGTACTTC. Translation gives CASSFRDSASEQYF.

V gene TRBV6-2 or TRBV6-3 combines with J gene TRBJ1-2, with D perhaps matching TRBD1 (5 bases). The CDR3 has 16 amino acids. Germline V gene lookup returns CDR1 MNHEY and CDR2 SVGEGT. The V and J ends lost 2 bases and 4 bases respectively, with 17 bases between them. CDR3 protein: CASSYTPGRRGYGYTF. In nucleotides, the CDR3 is TGTGCCAGCAGTTACACCCCCGGGAGAAGGGGCTATGGCTACACCTTC.

This clone showed up just a few times. The rearrangement uses TRBV4-3 and TRBJ1-3, with D perhaps matching TRBD1 (5 bases). V lost 3 bases to trimming and J lost 4 bases, with 19 bases between them. The germline V gene encodes CDR1 LGHNA and CDR2 YSLEER. This CDR3 spans 17 amino acids. The CDR3: CASSQGGGAISGNTIYF. The CDR3 coding sequence is TGCGCCAGCAGCCAGGGAGGAGGGGCGATCTCCGGAAACACCATATATTTT.

The genes are TRBV3-1 (or the pseudogene TRBV3-2) and TRBJ1-6; 7 bases agree with TRBD1. Trimming took 1 base from V and 6 from J; bases not matched to a gene: 3. The length of the CDR3 is 15 residues. CDR1 LGHDT and CDR2 YNNKEL come from the germline V gene (reference sequence). CDR3 sequence (DNA): TGTGCCAGCAGCCAAGTGGGGACAGCTAATTCACCCCTCCACTTT. It yields the protein CASSQVGTANSPLHF.

This clone is a singleton in its sample. The chain uses TRBV3-1 (or the pseudogene TRBV3-2) and TRBJ1-6, with D possibly matching TRBD1 (6 bases). V lost 0 bases and J 0 bases, leaving 12 bases between the germline ends. The CDR3 has 18 residues. Germline CDR1 and CDR2: LGHDT and YNNKEL (reference sequence). DNA for the CDR3: TGTGCCAGCAGCCAAGAGAGTCAGGGGAGCTCCTATAATTCACCCCTCCACTTT. This sequence encodes CASSQESQGSSYNSPLHF.

V gene TRBV3-1 (or the pseudogene TRBV3-2) combines with J gene TRBJ1-1; D is ambiguous. The germline V and J ends were trimmed by 4 bases and 1 base, with 10 bases remaining between them. The CDR3 has 14 amino acids. CDR1 and CDR2 (germline): LGHDT, YNNKEL (reference sequence). In DNA form, the CDR3 reads TGTGCCAGCAGCCTTAAAAGCTCGAACACTGAAGCTTTCTTT. Encoded protein: CASSLKSSNTEAFF.

Many counts were recorded for this clone. The V call is TRBV11-2, the J call TRBJ1-2, with a possible D match to TRBD1 (5 bases). CDR1 is SGHAT and CDR2 is FQNNGV in the germline V gene. Trimming pared 7 bases from V and 8 bases from J, leaving 14 bases between. This CDR3 is 12 amino acids long. CDR3 coding DNA: TGTGCCAGCAACCCGGGCAGGGCGGGCTACACCTTC. Residues: CASNPGRAGYTF.

This clone showed up just once. The rearrangement joins TRBV4-3 to TRBJ2-3; maybe TRBD1 (6 bases). CDR1 and CDR2 (germline): LGHNA, YSLEER. Trimming left V 2 bases short and J 4 bases short, with 7 bases between. The CDR3 length is 13 residues. The CDR3 nucleotides are TGCGCCAGCAGCCAAAAGGGGGCAGATACGCAGTATTTT. Protein sequence: CASSQKGADTQYF.

The gene calls are TRBV19 and TRBJ1-2; 7 bases align to TRBD1. With 3 bases clipped from V and 4 bases from J, the junction kept 8 bases outside the gene matches. CDR1 is LNHDA, CDR2 SQIVND, per germline (reference sequence). This CDR3 contains 15 residues. CDR3 in DNA: TGTGCCAGTAGTATCCTCGGCAGGGACAGCTATGGCTACACCTTC. Amino acids: CASSILGRDSYGYTF.

J is TRBJ2-4 and V is TRBV9; 8 bases agree with TRBD1. This CDR3 region has 17 residues. Germline CDR1 SGDLS, CDR2 YYNGEE. V trimming: 7 bases; J trimming: 2 bases; junction bases outside the gene matches: 14. The CDR3 nucleotides are TGTGCCAGCTCAAACCCGACAGGGGCGCGATCCAAAAACATTCAGTACTTC. Encoded protein: CASSNPTGARSKNIQYF.

This clone occurred once. This chain links TRBV6-5 with TRBJ2-7; a possible D gene is TRBD1 (8 bases). Trimming pared 5 bases from V and 11 bases from J, leaving 19 bases between. The CDR3 extends over 13 amino acids. Germline V CDR1 and CDR2: MNHEY, SVGAGI. The CDR3: CASSKRIQGGEYF. The CDR3 bases are TGTGCCAGCAGTAAACGGATACAGGGGGGGGAGTACTTC.

The chain recombines TRBV19 with TRBJ2-3; TRBD2 agrees at 11 bases. Germline loops: CDR1 LNHDA, CDR2 SQIVND (reference sequence). V was pared by 5 bases and J by 8 bases, with 12 bases of the junction left unmatched. There are 16 residues in the CDR3. The CDR3 spells CASSPHSGGAVSTQYF. As DNA, the CDR3 is TGTGCCAGTAGTCCACATAGCGGGGGGGCCGTTAGTACGCAGTATTTT.

The chain carries TRBV25-1 and TRBJ1-1, with no clear D. Trimming pared 7 bases from V and 3 bases from J, leaving 9 bases between. Germline-derived CDR1 and CDR2 are MGHDK and SYGVNS. This CDR3 has 12 residues. Here the CDR3 DNA reads TGTGCCAGCACGACGGGTTACACTGAAGCTTTCTTT. It specifies CASTTGYTEAFF. The full variable domain, its missing parts supplied by reference TRBV25-1 and TRBJ1-1, is EADIYQTPRYLVIGTGKKITLECSQTMGHDKMYWYQQDPGMELHLIHYSYGVNSTEKGDLSSESTVSRIRTEHFPLTLESARPSHTSQYLCASTTGYTEAFFGQGTRLTVV.

This clone appeared a single time. V gene TRBV28 combines with J gene TRBJ1-5, with 8 bases aligning to TRBD1. Germline V gene data show CDR1 as MDHEN and CDR2 as SYDVKM. J lost 0 bases, V lost 6 bases, and 25 bases had no gene match. This CDR3 contains 22 residues. CDR3 protein: CASSSSIGARGPEVRSNQPQHF. The CDR3 DNA sequence: TGTGCCAGCAGCTCGTCAATTGGGGCCAGGGGGCCCGAGGTACGTAGCAATCAGCCCCAGCATTTT.

On this clone: Other nucleotide sequences from this sample produce the same CDR3. The chain combines TRBV5-1 with TRBJ1-2; TRBD1 agrees at 8 bases. Germline CDR1 is SGHRS and CDR2 is YFSETQ. The CDR3 totals 13 residues. V gave up 4 bases and J gave up 8 bases; unmatched junction bases: 7. CDR3 nucleotide sequence: TGCGCCAGCAGCGAGGACAGGGATCGCGGCTACACCTTC. Protein product: CASSEDRDRGYTF.

The genes are TRBV6-2 or TRBV6-3 and TRBJ2-3; 14 bases align to TRBD2. The CDR3 is 17 amino acids. Germline-derived CDR1 and CDR2 are MNHEY and SVGEGT. V lost 0 bases to trimming and J lost 4 bases; unmatched junction nucleotides: 3. CDR3: CASSYSTSGGAPDTQYF. CDR3 DNA sequence: TGTGCCAGCAGTTACTCGACTAGCGGGGGGGCTCCAGATACGCAGTATTTT.

The rearrangement joins TRBV20-1 to TRBJ1-1; maybe TRBD1 (6 bases). Between the trimmed V and J ends, which lost 4 bases and 3 bases, there was a span of 6 bases. The CDR3 consists of 11 residues. Germline CDR1 is DFQATT and CDR2 is SNEGSKA (reference sequence). Here the CDR3 DNA reads TGCAGTGCTACAGGGGACACTGAAGCTTTCTTT. Translating gives CSATGDTEAFF.

The chain links TRBV7-2 to TRBJ2-5, with D perhaps TRBD2 (5 bases). The CDR3 has 12 amino acids. Trimming removed 4 bases at V and 8 bases at J, with 11 bases between. Germline V CDR1 and CDR2: SGHTA, FQGNSA. CDR3 region: CASSSLRGTQYF. In DNA, the CDR3 is TGTGCCAGCAGCTCTCTTCGGGGTACCCAGTACTTC.

This clone was recorded only once. This sequence joins TRBV19 and TRBJ1-4; 10 nucleotides match TRBD1. The CDR3 consists of 18 residues. Trimming took 9 bases from V and 0 from J; bases not matched to a gene: 13. Germline lookup yields CDR1 LNHDA and CDR2 SQIVND (reference sequence). CDR3 protein: CASKPGQGRRATNEKLFF. The CDR3 bases are TGTGCCAGCAAGCCGGGACAGGGGAGGCGTGCAACTAATGAAAAACTGTTTTTT.

This rearrangement joins TRBV7-2 to TRBJ1-6; TRBD1 aligns across 10 bases. V lost 7 bases and J lost 5; bases outside the gene matches: 2. This CDR3 region has 14 residues. The V gene's germline CDR1 is SGHTA and CDR2 FQGNSA. The CDR3 loop reads CASKGTGDNSPLHF. The CDR3 nucleotides are TGTGCCAGCAAGGGGACAGGGGATAATTCACCCCTCCACTTT.

This clone was counted once. V gene TRBV20-1 combines with J gene TRBJ1-4; D possibly corresponds to TRBD1 (5 bases). Germline-derived CDR1 and CDR2 are DFQATT and SNEGSKA (reference sequence). V gave up 3 bases and J gave up 6 bases, with 14 bases separating them. This CDR3 has 14 amino acids. The CDR3 here is CSASSGVVDEKLFF. The DNA for the CDR3 is TGCAGTGCTAGTTCGGGGGTTGTAGATGAAAAACTGTTTTTT.

The rearrangement joins TRBV3-1 (or the pseudogene TRBV3-2) to TRBJ1-3; the match to TRBD1 covers 7 bases. Germline CDR1 reads LGHDT; CDR2 reads YNNKEL (reference sequence). The CDR3 has 19 amino acids. The V gene end was trimmed by 2 bases and the J gene end by 4 bases; junction bases not matched to a gene: 17. The CDR3 region is CASSQSARDSRVRGNTIYF. The DNA for the CDR3 is TGTGCCAGCAGCCAAAGCGCCCGGGACAGCCGAGTAAGAGGAAACACCATATATTTT.

This chain connects TRBV18 to TRBJ1-4; D not certain. The germline V gene encodes CDR1 KGHSH and CDR2 LQKENI. The CDR3 is 14 amino acids. Trimming removed 3 bases from V and 4 bases from J, with 9 bases in between. CDR3 sequence (DNA): TGTGCCAGCTCACCCGGGAGGGTTAATGAAAAACTGTTTTTT. Amino acid sequence: CASSPGRVNEKLFF.

This rearrangement joins TRBV19 to TRBJ2-1; a possible D gene is TRBD2 (6 bases). The CDR3 consists of 13 residues. Germline V CDR1 and CDR2: LNHDA, SQIVND (reference sequence). The V gene lost 7 bases and the J gene lost 13 bases, with 20 bases spanning the gap. CDR3 nucleotides: TGTGCCAGTACCCCCGTGGAGGGAAGTGGACAGTTCTTC. Protein: CASTPVEGSGQFF.

The chain couples TRBV3-1 (or the pseudogene TRBV3-2) to TRBJ1-2; weak D call: TRBD1 (6 bases). V was cut by 5 bases and J by 14 bases, with 18 bases left in between. The CDR3 is made up of 12 amino acids. CDR1 is LGHDT, CDR2 YNNKEL, per germline (reference sequence). CDR3 coding DNA: TGTGCCAGCAGCTCCACGTGGGCAGGGGTTACCTTC. This sequence encodes CASSSTWAGVTF.

This chain uses TRBV28 with TRBJ1-6, with 9 bases lining up with TRBD1. V dropped 2 bases and J dropped 7; count of bases not matched to a gene: 6. The CDR3 runs to 16 residues. Germline CDR1 MDHEN, CDR2 SYDVKM. CDR3 protein: CASSLGTGLRNSPLHF. In DNA, the CDR3 is TGTGCCAGCAGTTTAGGGACAGGGCTTAGGAATTCACCCCTCCACTTT. Full variable domain (missing parts from reference TRBV28 and TRBJ1-6): DVKVTQSSRYLVKRTGEKVFLECVQDMDHENMFWYRQDPGLGLRLIYFSYDVKMKEKGDIPEGYSVSREKKERFSLILESASTNQTSMYLCASSLGTGLRNSPLHFGNGTRLTVT.

V gene TRBV28 combines with J gene TRBJ2-7; 13 bases are shared with TRBD2. The germline V gene has CDR1 MDHEN and CDR2 SYDVKM. Trimming cost V 11 bases and J 4 bases; bases outside gene matches: 11. The length of the CDR3 is 15 residues. CDR3 residues: CAARGLAGDLYEQYF. CDR3 bases: TGTGCCGCAAGAGGACTAGCGGGGGACCTGTACGAGCAGTACTTC. Using reference TRBV28 and TRBJ2-7 for the parts outside the CDR3, the full variable domain is DVKVTQSSRYLVKRTGEKVFLECVQDMDHENMFWYRQDPGLGLRLIYFSYDVKMKEKGDIPEGYSVSREKKERFSLILESASTNQTSMYLCAARGLAGDLYEQYFGPGTRLTVT.

This clone was seen a few times. The CDR3 region has the DNA TGTGCCAGCAGTCCCGGAGGGAAAGTGGATTATGAGCAGTTCTTC. Translated: CASSPGGKVDYEQFF. V is TRBV28 and J is TRBJ2-1, with D possibly being TRBD2 (6 bases). The CDR3 is made up of 15 amino acids. Germline V CDR1 and CDR2: MDHEN, SYDVKM. Trimming cost V 5 bases and J 8 bases, with 19 bases left between them.

The chain employs TRBV11-2 and TRBJ2-5, with TRBD2 identical over 10 bases. The CDR3 sequence is 15 residues long. With V trimmed by 7 bases and J by 1 base, 6 bases remained unmatched. Germline V gives CDR1 SGHAT, CDR2 FQNNGV. The CDR3 nucleotides are TGTGCCAGCAAACTAGCGGGGAATAGCCAAGAGACCCAGTACTTC. It codes for CASKLAGNSQETQYF.

The rearrangement uses TRBV5-4 and TRBJ1-1; no firm D call. CDR1 and CDR2 (germline): SGHNT, YYREEE (reference sequence). The CDR3 sequence is 12 residues long. V was shortened by 3 bases and J by 3 bases, with 6 bases between the two germline ends. CDR3 amino acids: CASSSSYTEAFF. CDR3 coding DNA: TGTGCCAGCAGCTCTTCGTACACTGAAGCTTTCTTT.